The 28 T cell receptor beta chains reported below all come from one sample, sequenced in a study of blood T cell repertoires in COVID-19. Libraries were prepared by immunoSEQ multiplex PCR; TCRdb keeps only in-frame clonotypes and omits some of them. The sample contains 70,000 to 100,000 clones, approximately 80% of which appear only once. Sequences were obtained from peripheral blood. The receptors stem from a woman of 80 years or more with acute or convalescent COVID-19.

This chain links TRBV19 with TRBJ1-5, with 12 bases that match TRBD1. The CDR3 length is 16 residues. V was clipped by 8 bases and J by 5 bases; unmatched bases: 10. The V gene's germline CDR1 is LNHDA and CDR2 SQIVND (reference sequence). The CDR3 protein is CASRHEGTGGYQPQHF. The CDR3 bases are TGTGCCAGTCGTCACGAGGGGACAGGGGGCTATCAGCCCCAGCATTTT. The variable domain in full, with the rest retrieved from reference TRBV19 and TRBJ1-5, is DGGITQSPKYLFRKEGQNVTLSCEQNLNHDAMYWYRQDPGQGLRLIYYSQIVNDFQKGDIAEGYSVSREKKESFPLTVTSAQKNPTAFYLCASRHEGTGGYQPQHFGDGTRLSIL.

This clone has only a few counts. The V call is TRBV19, the J call TRBJ1-1; 10 bases align to TRBD1. The CDR3 totals 16 residues. Per the germline V gene, CDR1 is LNHDA and CDR2 is SQIVND (reference sequence). The V gene end was trimmed by 6 bases and the J gene end by 3 bases; junction bases not matched to a gene: 10. CDR3 loop: CASRPWDRGMDTEAFF. The CDR3 DNA reads TGTGCCAGTAGACCATGGGACAGGGGTATGGACACTGAAGCTTTCTTT. Drawing the rest from reference TRBV19 and TRBJ1-1, the complete variable domain is DGGITQSPKYLFRKEGQNVTLSCEQNLNHDAMYWYRQDPGQGLRLIYYSQIVNDFQKGDIAEGYSVSREKKESFPLTVTSAQKNPTAFYLCASRPWDRGMDTEAFFGQGTRLTVV.

In the case of this clone: The same CDR3 can be traced to other DNA sequences in this sample. This sequence joins TRBV7-6 and TRBJ2-7, with D perhaps TRBD1 (5 bases). V was clipped by 1 base and J by 2 bases, with 15 bases between them. The CDR3 runs 16 residues. Looked up from germline, CDR1 is SGHVS and CDR2 is FNYEAQ. The CDR3 is CASSLGGDRGTYEQYF. The DNA of the CDR3 is TGTGCCAGCAGCTTAGGAGGCGATAGGGGTACCTACGAGCAGTACTTC. The full variable domain, completed using reference TRBV7-6 and TRBJ2-7, is GAGVSQSPRYKVTKRGQDVALRCDPISGHVSLYWYRQALGQGPEFLTYFNYEAQQDKSGLPNDRFSAERPEGSISTLTIQRTEQRDSAMYRCASSLGGDRGTYEQYFGPGTRLTVT.

The J gene is TRBJ1-4, the V gene TRBV6-5; 7 nucleotides agree with TRBD1. With V trimmed by 4 bases and J by 10 bases, 15 bases remained unmatched. The CDR3 length is 16 residues. CDR1 is MNHEY and CDR2 is SVGAGI in the germline V gene. In DNA, the CDR3 is TGTGCCAGCAGTTCCTCCAACGAGGGGGCAAAGCGAAAACTGTTTTTT. Amino acids: CASSSSNEGAKRKLFF.

The chain employs TRBV6-6 and TRBJ1-4; a weak D match, TRBD1 (6 bases). Germline CDR1 is MNHNY and CDR2 is SVGAGI (reference sequence). V was cut by 5 bases and J by 8 bases, with 12 bases left in between. This CDR3 is built from 13 residues. CDR3 residues: CASSGGGGEKLFF. In DNA, the CDR3 is TGTGCCAGCAGTGGTGGGGGCGGAGAAAAACTGTTTTTT.

This clone was seen just once. The V and J genes are TRBV19 and TRBJ1-5; weak D call: TRBD1 (5 bases). The CDR3 is 15 residues long. Germline assignment: CDR1 LNHDA and CDR2 SQIVND (reference sequence). Deletions cut 3 bases from V and 6 bases from J, with 15 bases between. Here the CDR3 DNA reads TGTGCCAGTAGTATCGGGGGAGAGTGGGCTCAGCCCCAGCATTTT. This sequence encodes CASSIGGEWAQPQHF. The full variable domain, completed using reference TRBV19 and TRBJ1-5, is DGGITQSPKYLFRKEGQNVTLSCEQNLNHDAMYWYRQDPGQGLRLIYYSQIVNDFQKGDIAEGYSVSREKKESFPLTVTSAQKNPTAFYLCASSIGGEWAQPQHFGDGTRLSIL.

V is TRBV18 and J is TRBJ2-7; 12 nucleotides agree with TRBD2. Germline values: CDR1 KGHSH, CDR2 LQKENI. The CDR3 covers 15 residues. V lost 6 bases and J lost 1; bases outside the gene matches: 4. The CDR3 bases are TGTGCCAGCTCGCGCGGGACTAGCGGGTCCTACGAGCAGTACTTC. Translation gives CASSRGTSGSYEQYF.

In this sample, this clone turned up a few times. The CDR3 sequence is CASGNWIGAGADGDYGYTF. The CDR3, as DNA: TGTGCTAGTGGTAACTGGATTGGGGCAGGGGCAGATGGCGACTATGGCTACACCTTC. This chain joins TRBV12-5 and TRBJ1-2, with TRBD1 as a possible D gene (6 bases). Trimming shortened V by 5 bases and J by 3 bases, and 28 bases separated the two germline ends. CDR1 and CDR2 (germline): LGHNT, FRNRAP. This CDR3 contains 19 residues.

The genes are TRBV4-1 and TRBJ2-2; perhaps TRBD2 as D (7 bases). The germline gives CDR1 MGHRA, CDR2 YSYEKL. The V and J ends lost 1 base and 3 bases respectively, with 9 bases between them. CDR3 length equals 15 residues. DNA of the CDR3: TGCGCCAGCAGCCAAGGGGAGGGGGACACCGGGGAGCTGTTTTTT. It codes for CASSQGEGDTGELFF.

The chain has TRBV24-1 and TRBJ1-2; D may be TRBD1 (5 bases). Germline V lookup: CDR1 KGHDR, CDR2 SFDVKD. The CDR3 length is 12 residues. V lost 4 bases to trimming and J lost 3 bases, with 5 bases between them. For the CDR3, the DNA is TGTGCCACCAGTGAACAGGACTATGGCTACACCTTC. Residues: CATSEQDYGYTF.

The chain's CDR3 is CASSQRTSGQETQYF. In nucleotides, the CDR3 is TGCGCCAGCAGCCAACGGACTAGCGGACAAGAGACCCAGTACTTC. The V and J genes are TRBV5-1 and TRBJ2-5, with 10 nucleotides matching TRBD2. Germline V gene data show CDR1 as SGHRS and CDR2 as YFSETQ. There are 15 residues in the CDR3. Unmatched junction bases numbered 5, after V lost 4 bases and J lost 2 bases.

This clone was seen a handful of times. This sequence joins TRBV3-1 (or the pseudogene TRBV3-2) and TRBJ1-1, with a weak D call TRBD1 (5 bases). Germline assignment: CDR1 LGHDT and CDR2 YNNKEL (reference sequence). The CDR3 is 13 residues long. V was pared by 1 base and J by 8 bases, with 11 bases between. DNA of the CDR3: TGTGCCAGCAGCCAAGGTAGGGGCGCAGAAGCTTTCTTT. Translating it yields CASSQGRGAEAFF.

The V gene is TRBV18, the J gene TRBJ1-3; the match to TRBD1 covers 7 bases. Germline V gene lookup returns CDR1 KGHSH and CDR2 LQKENI. Trimming removed 3 bases from V and 3 bases from J; junction bases left unmatched: 5. The CDR3 totals 15 residues. This chain's CDR3 is CASSPSGQSGNTIYF. The CDR3 DNA follows: TGTGCCAGCTCACCCTCGGGACAGAGTGGAAACACCATATATTTT.

The genes are TRBV5-6 and TRBJ2-2; 8 bases align to TRBD1. Trimming cost V 1 base and J 4 bases; bases outside gene matches: 15. Germline V lookup: CDR1 SGHDT, CDR2 YYEEEE. The CDR3 spans 19 residues. CDR3 in amino acids: CASSLRRTGTNPFTGELFF. CDR3 DNA: TGTGCCAGCAGCTTGAGGAGGACAGGGACAAACCCTTTCACCGGGGAGCTGTTTTTT.

This chain uses TRBV14 with TRBJ1-2; maybe TRBD1 (5 bases). CDR1 SGHDN and CDR2 FVKESK come from the germline V gene. The CDR3 spans 16 residues. The V end was cut by 4 bases, the J end by 5 bases, with 20 bases between. The CDR3 here is CASSPQQGGAGYGYTF. DNA for the CDR3: TGTGCCAGCAGCCCCCAGCAGGGAGGTGCTGGTTATGGCTACACCTTC.

This clone was observed a single time. In nucleotides, the CDR3 is TGTGCCAGCACCTCCTTGTGGGCCAGGAACTATGGCTACACCTTC. Translated, it gives CASTSLWARNYGYTF. V is TRBV27 and J is TRBJ1-2, with D unresolved. This CDR3 is built from 15 residues. Germline loops: CDR1 MNHEY, CDR2 SMNVEV (reference sequence). V was shortened by 7 bases and J by 2 bases, with 17 bases between the two germline ends.

The sample holds a few counts of this clone. V is TRBV29-1 and J is TRBJ2-7, with D tentatively TRBD2 (7 bases). Trimming removed 4 bases from V and 0 bases from J, with 10 bases in between. The CDR3 runs 13 residues. Germline V gene sequence: CDR1 SQVTM, CDR2 ANQGSEA. The CDR3 DNA reads TGCAGCGTTGGAGGGGGGGCCTCCTACGAGCAGTACTTC. Its translation is CSVGGGASYEQYF.

The rearrangement uses TRBV7-9 and TRBJ1-2; 8 nucleotides match TRBD1. Trimming took 3 bases from V and 6 from J; bases not matched to a gene: 3. The CDR3 loop spans 13 amino acids. Per the germline V gene, CDR1 is SEHNR and CDR2 is FQNEAQ (reference sequence). The CDR3 protein is CASSFGTGDGYTF. The CDR3 DNA follows: TGTGCCAGCAGCTTTGGGACAGGCGATGGCTACACCTTC.

J is TRBJ2-3 and V is TRBV7-8, with D perhaps matching TRBD2 (6 bases). CDR1 and CDR2 from the germline V gene are SGHVS and FQNEAQ. V was trimmed by 5 bases and J by 0 bases, leaving 9 bases between them. CDR3 length equals 14 residues. CDR3 loop: CASSPLASTDTQYF. In DNA form, the CDR3 reads TGTGCCAGCAGCCCCCTAGCGAGCACAGATACGCAGTATTTT.

This chain uses TRBV5-4 with TRBJ2-5; D may be TRBD2 (7 bases). Trimming left V 4 bases short and J 4 bases short, with 20 bases between. Germline loops: CDR1 SGHNT, CDR2 YYREEE (reference sequence). The CDR3 consists of 16 residues. CDR3 sequence: CASSTGGFGSVETQYF. CDR3 nucleotide sequence: TGTGCCAGCAGCACGGGGGGCTTCGGTTCGGTAGAGACCCAGTACTTC.

Only a few counts were recorded for this clone. The chain couples TRBV19 to TRBJ1-6, with D tentatively TRBD1 (5 bases). CDR1 is LNHDA, CDR2 SQIVND, per germline (reference sequence). Deletions cut 10 bases from V and 10 bases from J, with 20 bases between. The CDR3 extends over 14 amino acids. CDR3 bases: TGTGCCACAGGAAGCGGGGCAGGGAGGTCACCCCTCCACTTT. Translated, it gives CATGSGAGRSPLHF. The full variable domain, its missing parts supplied by reference TRBV19 and TRBJ1-6, is DGGITQSPKYLFRKEGQNVTLSCEQNLNHDAMYWYRQDPGQGLRLIYYSQIVNDFQKGDIAEGYSVSREKKESFPLTVTSAQKNPTAFYLCATGSGAGRSPLHFGNGTRLTVT.

On this clone: The junction shows a germline mismatch at one end, possibly a read error. The V call is TRBV4-1, the J call TRBJ1-3, with D possibly matching TRBD1 (5 bases). Germline CDR1 reads MGHRA; CDR2 reads YSYEKL. The CDR3 is made up of 22 amino acids. CDR3 sequence (DNA): TGCGCCAGCAACCAAGATAAGGGGACGGGACTCCTACTAGACGACTCTGGAAACACCATATATTTT. It is translated as CASNQDKGTGLLLDDSGNTIYF.

Here the CDR3 DNA reads TGTGCCAGCAGCTTAGGGACAGGCACCTATGGCTACACCTTC. Residues: CASSLGTGTYGYTF. This chain links TRBV7-2 with TRBJ1-2; 7 bases line up with TRBD1. Germline V gives CDR1 SGHTA, CDR2 FQGNSA. Trimming removed 1 base from V and 4 bases from J; junction bases left unmatched: 3. CDR3 size: 14 residues.

The J gene is TRBJ2-5, the V gene TRBV24-1, with 13 bases identical to TRBD2. The trim removed 3 bases at V and 4 bases at J, leaving 7 bases unmatched. The CDR3 runs to 17 residues. Germline V CDR1 and CDR2: KGHDR, SFDVKD. The CDR3 sequence is CATSDPTSGGASETQYF. CDR3 DNA sequence: TGTGCCACCAGTGATCCCACTAGCGGGGGGGCATCAGAGACCCAGTACTTC.

The gene calls are TRBV3-1 (or the pseudogene TRBV3-2) and TRBJ1-3; D possibly corresponds to TRBD1 (5 bases). The germline gives CDR1 LGHDT, CDR2 YNNKEL (reference sequence). Trimming took off 1 base at V and 13 bases at J, with 11 bases between the two ends. The CDR3 length is 12 residues. The CDR3 protein is CASSQVGGLIYF. Here the CDR3 DNA reads TGTGCCAGCAGCCAAGTGGGGGGTCTTATATATTTT.

The chain links TRBV7-2 to TRBJ2-3; D is possibly TRBD2 (6 bases). V was shortened by 5 bases and J by 0 bases, with 9 bases between the two germline ends. The CDR3 extends over 14 amino acids. CDR1 is SGHTA and CDR2 is FQGNSA in the germline V gene. In nucleotides, the CDR3 is TGTGCCAGCAGCCCCGGGGGAAGCACAGATACGCAGTATTTT. It codes for CASSPGGSTDTQYF.

The chain couples TRBV5-1 to TRBJ2-7, with D perhaps TRBD1 (7 bases). The CDR3 totals 14 residues. Trimming left V 4 bases short and J 2 bases short, with 13 bases between. The germline V gene encodes CDR1 SGHRS and CDR2 YFSETQ. CDR3 in amino acids: CASSEGGQTYEQYF. CDR3 bases: TGCGCCAGCAGCGAGGGGGGACAGACCTACGAGCAGTACTTC.

V gene TRBV28 combines with J gene TRBJ1-2, with D perhaps matching TRBD1 (6 bases). The germline gives CDR1 MDHEN, CDR2 SYDVKM. The V and J ends lost 5 bases and 1 base respectively, with 14 bases between them. This CDR3 has 15 residues. CDR3 loop: CASSQARGLNYGYTF. The CDR3 nucleotides read TGTGCCAGCAGTCAGGCGCGGGGGCTTAACTATGGCTACACCTTC.